This T cell receptor beta chain came from a study of blood T cell repertoires in COVID-19. On the study more broadly: PBMCs, B-cell-depleted T cells, or T cells provided the cDNA or gDNA that made up the material.

Everyone who took part was roughly 18 to 89 years old, and they came from about two dozen US areas. Original methodology: Amplification with reference gene primers provided the estimates of nucleated cell counts. Profiled with immunoSEQ multiplex PCR; TCRdb holds only in-frame clones, not every one. Clonal size and the V and J genes are those of that table, whereas D and trimming came from the DNA. This table holds some 210,000 clones, 80% found once. Material: PBMCs or T cells enriched from blood (not recorded which). This sequence was found in a young man with acute COVID-19.

For the CDR3, the DNA is TGTGCCTTTGGGGACAGGAGGATAAGAAATCAGCCCCAGCATTTT. Translated, it gives CAFGDRRIRNQPQHF. This rearrangement joins TRBV25-1 to TRBJ1-5; 8 positions match TRBD1. The germline V gene has CDR1 MGHDK and CDR2 SYGVNS. V was clipped by 11 bases and J by 4 bases; unmatched bases: 13. The CDR3 consists of 15 residues.